A selection of T cell receptor beta chains follows, all from one sample in a study of blood T cell repertoires in COVID-19. The table came from immunoSEQ multiplex PCR; TCRdb's copy has only in-frame clones and leaves some out. The sample has 95,000 or so clones, approximately 80% seen once. Specimen: peripheral blood. The receptor set was obtained from a human donor in a cohort sampled during active COVID-19. Both conserved end residues are part of each CDR3. The order of the fields is J gene, clone size, V gene, CDR3 protein. Some rows mark clone size as missing; the rest say once, few, many or name a class of expanded clone.

j_call: TRBJ1-2
clone_size: .
v_call: TRBV7-6
cdr3_aa: CASSSQQGASYGYTF

j_call: TRBJ2-7
clone_size: .
v_call: TRBV9
cdr3_aa: CASSLGRGGDYEQYF

j_call: TRBJ1-1
clone_size: .
v_call: TRBV7-9
cdr3_aa: CASSLATVPRKAFF

j_call: TRBJ1-2
clone_size: .
v_call: TRBV6-1
cdr3_aa: CASSEIQGSGYTF

j_call: TRBJ2-7
clone_size: .
v_call: TRBV7-6
cdr3_aa: CASSLVGGQLEGEQYF

j_call: TRBJ2-7
clone_size: .
v_call: TRBV28
cdr3_aa: CASSPSGGSYEQYF

j_call: TRBJ2-1
clone_size: few
v_call: TRBV15
cdr3_aa: CATSRERLSGRALNEQFF

j_call: TRBJ2-5
clone_size: .
v_call: TRBV28
cdr3_aa: CASSLAGGAKTQYF

j_call: TRBJ2-3
clone_size: .
v_call: TRBV29-1
cdr3_aa: CSVEAAERQSTDTQYF

j_call: TRBJ2-6
clone_size: .
v_call: TRBV6-2/TRBV6-3
cdr3_aa: CASSSGGSGANVLTF

j_call: TRBJ2-3
clone_size: once
v_call: TRBV5-1
cdr3_aa: CASSLWGVTGATDTQYF

j_call: TRBJ2-7
clone_size: .
v_call: TRBV7-2
cdr3_aa: CASSPRTSGGGSSYEQYF

j_call: TRBJ1-6
clone_size: .
v_call: TRBV7-9
cdr3_aa: CASSLLLAGTVYNSPLHF

j_call: TRBJ2-6
clone_size: once
v_call: TRBV2
cdr3_aa: CASHKGDSGANVLTF

j_call: TRBJ1-1
clone_size: few
v_call: TRBV5-6
cdr3_aa: CASSHSGTGNTEAFF

j_call: TRBJ2-2
clone_size: .
v_call: TRBV23-1
cdr3_aa: CASSQEDRGPSNTGELFF

j_call: TRBJ1-3
clone_size: .
v_call: TRBV10-3
cdr3_aa: CAISDPGTAAGNTIYF

j_call: TRBJ2-1
clone_size: .
v_call: TRBV2
cdr3_aa: CASSGEGLAGGPPVRKNEQFF

j_call: TRBJ1-1
clone_size: .
v_call: TRBV28
cdr3_aa: CASRRQGFRGTEAFF

j_call: TRBJ1-6
clone_size: .
v_call: TRBV28
cdr3_aa: CASSPTGGTINSPLHF

j_call: TRBJ2-5
clone_size: .
v_call: TRBV18
cdr3_aa: CASSPGTGGSETQYF

j_call: TRBJ2-7
clone_size: .
v_call: TRBV6-2/TRBV6-3
cdr3_aa: CASSSRDRGTYEQYF

j_call: TRBJ2-5
clone_size: .
v_call: TRBV7-9
cdr3_aa: CASSLASASGETQYF

j_call: TRBJ2-4
clone_size: .
v_call: TRBV2
cdr3_aa: CASSEQDRALAKNIQYF

j_call: TRBJ2-7
clone_size: .
v_call: TRBV19
cdr3_aa: CASSSGQGSYEQYF

j_call: TRBJ2-1
clone_size: few
v_call: TRBV5-1
cdr3_aa: CASSPEGRTSVFVEQFF

j_call: TRBJ2-5
clone_size: .
v_call: TRBV7-2
cdr3_aa: CASSLAGRGETQYF

j_call: TRBJ2-5
clone_size: .
v_call: TRBV18
cdr3_aa: CASSPQIGPIRGETQYF

j_call: TRBJ1-3
clone_size: .
v_call: TRBV7-9
cdr3_aa: CASTTANSGNTIYF

j_call: TRBJ2-7
clone_size: .
v_call: TRBV6-5
cdr3_aa: CASSYSSSGFSYEQYF

j_call: TRBJ2-2
clone_size: once
v_call: TRBV4-1
cdr3_aa: CASPAGGTGTGELFF

j_call: TRBJ2-2
clone_size: .
v_call: TRBV19
cdr3_aa: CASSIYPSGGSNTGELFF

j_call: TRBJ1-1
clone_size: few
v_call: TRBV2
cdr3_aa: CASSGAGDTEAFF

j_call: TRBJ2-7
clone_size: once
v_call: TRBV7-3
cdr3_aa: CASSLTGPPLYEQYF

j_call: TRBJ1-1
clone_size: few
v_call: TRBV9
cdr3_aa: CASSDRTGFTTEAFF

j_call: TRBJ2-3
clone_size: .
v_call: TRBV10-2
cdr3_aa: CASSESYRGTDTQYF